This T cell receptor beta chain was identified in a study of shared clonotypes between healthy human individuals. Overall study results and limits: Few donors limited the genetic and exposure-history diversity represented.

CDR1 and CDR2 (germline): ENHRY, SYGVKD. The length of the CDR3 is 14 residues. Trimming shortened V by 10 bases and J by 3 bases, and 18 bases separated the two germline ends. Original processing notes: Filtering was not the same, since immunoSEQ gave junction-only sequences without quality scores. Produced via immunoSEQ multiplex PCR; TCRdb's table is partial and in-frame only. V, J and clone size are taken as reported in that table, and D and trimming were inferred from the DNA itself. The repertoire includes about half a million clones, about 78% of them detected once, and around 12% sits in the top ten. With respect to this clone: What it recognizes is unknown.

The material sequenced was PBMCs. The chain has TRBV10-3 and TRBJ1-1, with D uncertain. This sequence was found in a woman in her thirties or forties in good health. Some clones in this sample may be carry-over from other donors' samples. The CDR3 DNA reads TGTGCCACAAGTTCCGTCGGGAGTTACACTGAAGCTTTCTTT. Residues: CATSSVGSYTEAFF.